This T cell receptor (beta chain) was captured in a study of blood T cell repertoires in COVID-19. As for the study in general: Collection of acute and convalescent COVID-19 samples took place in the United States, Italy and Spain. Nucleic acid was either cDNA or gDNA, and it came from T cells, B-cell-depleted T cells, or PBMCs.

Germline-derived CDR1 and CDR2 are GTSNPN and SVGIG (reference sequence). The CDR3 has 13 residues. The V end lost 4 bases, the J end lost 3 bases, and 13 bases lay between the germline ends. The protocol was immunoSEQ multiplex PCR, while the TCRdb copy is restricted to in-frame clones and leaves out a portion. The profile covers about 87,000 clones, with roughly 88% appearing a single time and around 2.9% taken by the ten largest. One Seattle source followed patients from active infection through their disease course. The chain couples TRBV30 to TRBJ2-7; the D is unclear. The TCR originated in a woman of 80 years or more with COVID-19, enrolled during active disease. Sequencing was performed on peripheral blood. CDR3 DNA sequence: TGTGCCTGGAAGGCAGGCTACCGCTACGAGCAGTACTTC. Amino acid sequence: CAWKAGYRYEQYF.